The entry below describes one T cell receptor (beta chain). These data originate in a study of human T cells and chemical hapten exposure. This CDR3 spans 14 amino acids. The germline V and J ends were trimmed by 2 bases and 7 bases, with 11 bases remaining between them. Time point: patch test 3, about 24 weeks after DPC sensitization. The treatment is: therapeutic diphenylcyclopropenone sensitization with weekly scalp DPC. Each patch test followed a blood draw. Participating donors were patients with alopecia, aged 18 to 70 years, considered appropriate candidates for DPC. Extraction yielded total RNA from whole blood (unfractionated). Individual cDNA molecules (in the library) carried attached unique molecular identifiers. In TCRdb, the RACE reads were re-called with MiXCR into one record per CDR3 protein. The table lists some 90,000 distinct CDR3 sequences, 11% of them singletons.

This chain links TRBV12-3 or TRBV12-4 with TRBJ2-2; maybe TRBD1 (5 bases). The input for sequencing was whole blood, taken in connection with sensitization to the hapten diphenylcyclopropenone (DPC). The sequence derives from a woman in her thirties with alopecia areata. Some clones in this sample may be carry-over from other donors' samples. The CDR3 region is CASSLTGTDGELFF. DNA for the CDR3: TGTGCCAGCAGTTTAACAGGAACTGACGGGGAGCTGTTTTTT.